Included here is one TCR beta chain sequence, with context. There is no known antigen for this receptor. Base qualities are not provided; no much larger clone lies one nucleotide away. This sample was included in a study of PD-1 blockade in classical Hodgkin lymphoma (dated by TCRdb to the early 2020s). In terms of the full investigation: Nivolumab dosing was 3 mg/kg intravenously every 2 weeks, continuing until either disease progression or unacceptable toxicity. The study used CyTOF and TCR beta sequencing to define a peripheral blood immune signature of response to PD-1 blockade in classical Hodgkin lymphoma. Beyond this particular receptor, the publication reports: A significant rise by C4D1 was seen in CD4+ but not CD8+ TCR diversity (p=0.0027 vs p=0.16), with the rise being most apparent in complete responders (p=0.02). Trial patients with a complete response had baseline diversity similar to that of newly diagnosed patients, while partial responders and progressors had significantly lower diversity. Baseline TCR diversity was reported to be lower in newly diagnosed patients than in healthy donors, and even lower in relapsed/refractory patients. Lower diversity was seen in patients whose nivolumab began less than 1 year after ASCT, and these patients were left out of later analyses so that immune reconstitution would not confound the results. The study covered only a single clinical trial cohort, and the causes of the repertoire differences, possibly disease activity or prior therapy, were still not defined.

The Qiagen DNeasy kit was used to extract genomic DNA from unsorted PBMCs and from the negatively selected CD4+ and CD8+ fractions. TCR beta CDR3 regions were amplified by immunoSEQ multiplex PCR using primers annealing to V and J segments. Amplification bias was minimized using a synthetic immune receptor repertoire, and residual bias was removed computationally after sequencing. The original methods were these. Custom Python scripts were used to quantify repertoire diversity as the Shannon entropy index. Unsorted, CD4+ and CD8+ repertoires were analyzed separately, except for combined analyses in which CD4+ and CD8+ sequences were merged in silico. A clone was considered expanded if an increase in frequency of at least 2-fold after treatment relative to C1D1 was found, and a pseudocount of 0.5 was applied to clones undetected at baseline. Clones with 0 or 1 copy at C1D1 were defined as singleton clones, while clones with 2 or more copies were defined as non-singleton clones. Clones expanded in unsorted samples were annotated as CD4+, CD8+ or unknown by matching protein sequences in sorted samples from the same patient. Wilcoxon tests were applied to paired samples to test diversity changes from C1D1 to C4D1. TCRdb retrieved this table from immuneACCESS and kept in-frame rearrangements only. Not all clones are present; in checked studies, unresolved V genes account for under half, and no reason is known for the remainder. That table gives V, J and clone size, and the DNA gave D and trimming. Recorded for this sample are several thousand clones; over 60% of them occurred a single time. The ten largest clones capture 3.4% of the sample.

V lost 3 bases and J lost 9 bases; the stretch between them is 7 bases long. The cysteine opens and the phenylalanine closes a CDR3 of 11 amino acids. Of all the DNA, just the CDR3 is kept, 33 bases in frame from base 1. From the germline V gene, CDR1 is MDHEN and CDR2 is SYDVKM. The time point tag for this specimen amounts to: cycle 4 day 1 (C4D1), after more than five weeks of nivolumab. Every trial patient had relapsed following autologous stem cell transplantation, and prior brentuximab vedotin exposure was what differed among cohorts A, B and C. A Miltenyi CD4+ T cell isolation kit was used for magnetic negative selection to purify CD4+ T cells from thawed PBMCs. The trial cohort included 55 to 60 patients with relapsed/refractory classical Hodgkin lymphoma, and each patient had a best overall response of complete response, partial response or progressive disease. Single-agent nivolumab was administered to trial patients in the multi-cohort phase II CheckMate 205 trial. Best overall response was determined by an independent review committee according to the 2007 International Working Group response criteria. Trial PBMCs were collected just before the start of nivolumab (C1D1) and during therapy at cycle 2 day 1 and cycle 4 day 1. Peripheral blood was collected in 8 mL Vacutainer Cell Preparation Tubes, from which PBMCs were isolated by centrifugation and then cryopreserved. Purified CD4+ and CD8+ fractions were prepared only for cases where an additional PBMC sample was available. Magnetically labelled cells were depleted on LS columns in a quadroMACS separator, and the flow-through was collected as the purified fraction.

This receptor chain uses TRBV28 and TRBJ2-3, with no D gene named confidently. The sample consisted of CD4+ T cells from blood, taken before the fourth cycle of nivolumab. This TCR came from a human donor with classical Hodgkin lymphoma. The nucleotides are TGTGCCAGCAGTTTTGGCAGGACGCAGTATTTT. It codes for CASSFGRTQYF.